One and the same sample provided the 25 T cell receptor beta chains below, sequenced in a study of blood T cell repertoires in COVID-19. Measured with immunoSEQ multiplex PCR; TCRdb has only the in-frame clones, and not every one. The sample has 250,000 to 400,000 clones, roughly 90% seen once; the top ten hold 2.5% to 3%. Sequenced sample: peripheral blood. The receptors were gathered from a woman aged 25-40 years with COVID-19, enrolled during active disease.

This chain connects TRBV5-1 to TRBJ2-1; the match to TRBD2 covers 8 bases. CDR1 is SGHRS, CDR2 YFSETQ, per germline. This CDR3 is built from 14 residues. V shed 7 bases, J shed 8 bases, and the junction held 11 bases outside the gene matches. In DNA, the CDR3 is TGCGCCAGCTCTCCGGCGGGAGGCCGCGATGAGCAGTTCTTC. Its protein product is CASSPAGGRDEQFF.

The CDR3 nucleotides read TGTGCCTATTCTCCCGGGACAGGCCTCCATGGCTACACCTTC. It is translated as CAYSPGTGLHGYTF. The chain links TRBV30 to TRBJ1-2, with 8 bases lining up with TRBD1. In germline, CDR1 is GTSNPN, CDR2 SVGIG (reference sequence). J lost 6 bases, V lost 7 bases, and 13 bases had no gene match. The CDR3 contains 14 residues. Full variable domain (rest looked up from reference TRBV30 and TRBJ1-2): SQTIHQWPATLVQPVGSPLSLECTVEGTSNPNLYWYRQAAGRGLQLLFYSVGIGQISSEVPQNLSASRPQDRQFILSSKKLLLSDSGFYLCAYSPGTGLHGYTFGSGTRLTVV.

The rearrangement joins TRBV28 to TRBJ2-4; 8 bases are a match to TRBD1. CDR3 length: 13 residues. Germline V lookup: CDR1 MDHEN, CDR2 SYDVKM. In DNA form, the CDR3 reads TGTCTCCAGCCTGGACAGGGTGGATACATTCAGTACTTC. Encoded protein: CLQPGQGGYIQYF.

Concerning this clone itself: This clone may be a read error of a much larger clone one base away. This specimen includes other DNA sequences encoding the same CDR3. The chain employs TRBV18 and TRBJ1-1; tentative D call: TRBD1 (6 bases). The CDR3 runs to 13 residues. Germline lookup yields CDR1 KGHSH and CDR2 LQKENI. Trimming cost V 2 bases and J 3 bases, with 7 bases left between them. DNA for the CDR3: TGTGCCAGCTCACCAGAGGGGGACACTGAAGCTTTCTTT. Residues: CASSPEGDTEAFF.

This chain joins TRBV5-1 and TRBJ2-1, with TRBD1 matching 11 bases. The germline CDR1 and CDR2 sequences are SGHRS and YFSETQ. V was clipped by 4 bases and J by 0 bases; unmatched bases: 9. The CDR3 extends over 18 amino acids. The CDR3, as DNA: TGCGCCAGCAGCCCGGGACAGGGGGTCAAGAACTCCTACAATGAGCAGTTCTTC. This encodes CASSPGQGVKNSYNEQFF.

This clone was counted a single time. The chain employs TRBV3-1 (or the pseudogene TRBV3-2) and TRBJ2-7; 8 bases fit TRBD2. V was pared by 1 base and J by 4 bases, with 6 bases of the junction left unmatched. CDR1 is LGHDT and CDR2 is YNNKEL in the germline V gene (reference sequence). The CDR3 runs 15 residues. In nucleotides, the CDR3 is TGTGCCAGCAGCCAAGTTGGACTAGCTGTATACGAGCAGTACTTC. Protein sequence: CASSQVGLAVYEQYF.

The chain links TRBV5-6 to TRBJ1-6; 7 bases fit TRBD1. CDR1 and CDR2 (germline): SGHDT, YYEEEE. J lost 5 bases, V lost 4 bases, and 6 bases had no gene match. The CDR3 is 15 amino acids. CDR3 coding DNA: TGTGCCAGCAGCCTTTTAGACAGGGATAATTCACCCCTCCACTTT. Its translation: CASSLLDRDNSPLHF.

This chain uses TRBV7-2 with TRBJ1-1; D is undetermined. This CDR3 spans 13 amino acids. Germline lookup yields CDR1 SGHTA and CDR2 FQGNSA. V was clipped by 5 bases and J by 1 base, with 8 bases between them. CDR3: CASSGRQNTEAFF. The CDR3 coding sequence is TGTGCCAGCAGCGGCCGACAGAACACTGAAGCTTTCTTT.

V gene TRBV7-6 combines with J gene TRBJ2-5; TRBD2 matches at 13 bases. After removal of 6 bases from V and 5 bases from J, the junction contained 9 bases not matched to a gene. Germline CDR1 reads SGHVS; CDR2 reads FNYEAQ. The CDR3 is made up of 16 amino acids. The CDR3 is CASRRLAGGNGETQYF. For the CDR3, the DNA is TGTGCCAGCAGGAGACTAGCGGGAGGTAATGGGGAGACCCAGTACTTC. The entire variable domain, with the rest obtained from reference TRBV7-6 and TRBJ2-5, is as follows: GAGVSQSPRYKVTKRGQDVALRCDPISGHVSLYWYRQALGQGPEFLTYFNYEAQQDKSGLPNDRFSAERPEGSISTLTIQRTEQRDSAMYRCASRRLAGGNGETQYFGPGTRLLVL.

The V call is TRBV6-5, the J call TRBJ2-7; 8 bases agree with TRBD2. V shed 6 bases and J 0 bases; nucleotides not matched to a gene: 7. The CDR3 runs to 15 residues. CDR1 and CDR2 from the germline V gene are MNHEY and SVGAGI. This chain's CDR3 is CASSRLARSSYEQYF. In DNA, the CDR3 is TGTGCCAGCAGCCGACTAGCGAGAAGCTCCTACGAGCAGTACTTC.

This chain uses TRBV5-8 with TRBJ1-5; possible D gene TRBD1, 5 bases. CDR3 length equals 13 residues. The V end was cut by 4 bases, the J end by 4 bases, with 9 bases between. Germline CDR1 reads SGHTS; CDR2 reads YDEGEE. The CDR3 bases are TGTGCCAGCAGCAAAAGGGGTAATCAGCCCCAGCATTTT. Its protein product is CASSKRGNQPQHF.

The genes are TRBV6-1 and TRBJ2-5; no clear D gene. The CDR3 extends over 14 amino acids. CDR1 and CDR2 (germline): MNHNS, SASEGT. V was clipped by 1 base and J by 1 base, with 7 bases between them. The CDR3 region is CASSEGGVQETQYF. CDR3 sequence (DNA): TGTGCCAGCAGTGAAGGAGGAGTCCAAGAGACCCAGTACTTC.

This chain links TRBV19 with TRBJ2-1; D ambiguous. V was pared by 4 bases and J by 4 bases, with 17 bases between. There are 16 residues in the CDR3. Germline lookup yields CDR1 LNHDA and CDR2 SQIVND (reference sequence). CDR3 in DNA: TGTGCCAGTAGTACCGTCTCGAGCACCCTTTACAATGAGCAGTTCTTC. Protein product: CASSTVSSTLYNEQFF. The full variable domain, completed using reference TRBV19 and TRBJ2-1, is DGGITQSPKYLFRKEGQNVTLSCEQNLNHDAMYWYRQDPGQGLRLIYYSQIVNDFQKGDIAEGYSVSREKKESFPLTVTSAQKNPTAFYLCASSTVSSTLYNEQFFGPGTRLTVL.

The rearrangement links TRBV2 to TRBJ1-2, with 8 bases fitting TRBD1. The CDR3 extends over 15 amino acids. Germline CDR1 is SNHLY and CDR2 is FYNNEI. With V trimmed by 6 bases and J by 6 bases, 12 bases remained unmatched. The CDR3 DNA follows: TGTGCCAGCAGAAAAGACTCCAGGGGGCTGGATGGCTACACCTTC. Translation: CASRKDSRGLDGYTF.

The chain has TRBV29-1 and TRBJ2-4; 7 nucleotides align to TRBD1. This CDR3 has 14 residues. With 6 bases clipped from V and 4 bases from J, the junction kept 9 bases outside the gene matches. Germline CDR1 is SQVTM and CDR2 is ANQGSEA. For the CDR3, the DNA is TGCAGCGTCGACTTAGTGGGACAGAAAAACATTCAGTACTTC. It yields the protein CSVDLVGQKNIQYF.

J is TRBJ1-1 and V is TRBV7-2; 7 bases line up with TRBD1. V was pared by 5 bases and J by 5 bases, with 5 bases of the junction left unmatched. Per the germline V gene, CDR1 is SGHTA and CDR2 is FQGNSA. This CDR3 region has 13 residues. CDR3: CASSVTGVTEAFF. CDR3 in DNA: TGTGCCAGCAGCGTTACAGGGGTGACTGAAGCTTTCTTT.

The chain is built from TRBV6-1 and TRBJ1-1, with D unclear. CDR1 is MNHNS, CDR2 SASEGT, per germline. CDR3 length: 13 residues. V was cut by 3 bases and J by 10 bases, with 15 bases left in between. Here the CDR3 DNA reads TGTGCCAGCAGTGATACCCCCCGTATCGGAGCTTTCTTT. This gives the protein CASSDTPRIGAFF.

This chain uses TRBV3-1 (or the pseudogene TRBV3-2) with TRBJ1-5, with D unclear. This CDR3 is 15 amino acids long. V lost 0 bases and J 7 bases, leaving 13 bases between the germline ends. Per germline, CDR1 LGHDT and CDR2 YNNKEL (reference sequence). CDR3 in amino acids: CASSQDWTGSQPQHF. The DNA of the CDR3 is TGTGCCAGCAGCCAAGACTGGACGGGGAGCCAGCCCCAGCATTTT.

The chain carries TRBV2 and TRBJ1-6, with a tentative D call TRBD1 (6 bases). With 3 bases removed from V and 8 bases from J, the gap between germline ends came to 11 bases. Germline V CDR1 and CDR2: SNHLY, FYNNEI. The CDR3 is 14 residues long. In DNA form, the CDR3 reads TGTGCCAGCAGTGACAGGGGCTGGGATTCACCCCTCCACTTT. Amino acid sequence: CASSDRGWDSPLHF.

The V gene is TRBV5-4, the J gene TRBJ2-2; tentatively, D is TRBD2 (6 bases). CDR1 and CDR2 from the germline V gene are SGHNT and YYREEE (reference sequence). Trimming removed 4 bases from V and 0 bases from J, with 10 bases in between. This CDR3 is built from 15 residues. The CDR3 nucleotides are TGTGCCAGCAGCGGAGGGTTGGCGAACACCGGGGAGCTGTTTTTT. The encoded protein is CASSGGLANTGELFF.

J is TRBJ2-1 and V is TRBV19; 8 bases map to TRBD1. The CDR3 extends over 17 amino acids. Germline V lookup: CDR1 LNHDA, CDR2 SQIVND (reference sequence). After removal of 1 base from V and 0 bases from J, the junction contained 5 bases not matched to a gene. The CDR3 bases are TGTGCCAGTAGTATAGTAACAGGGGGGAGCTCCTACAATGAGCAGTTCTTC. Its protein product is CASSIVTGGSSYNEQFF.

This clone was detected only a few times. The genes are TRBV28 and TRBJ1-5, with no clear D. With 5 bases removed from V and 4 bases from J, the gap between germline ends came to 6 bases. CDR3 length: 12 residues. Germline loops: CDR1 MDHEN, CDR2 SYDVKM. CDR3 amino acids: CASSTTNQPQHF. The CDR3 nucleotides read TGTGCCAGCAGTACTACGAATCAGCCCCAGCATTTT.

The chain combines TRBV6-5 with TRBJ1-3; weak D call: TRBD1 (5 bases). The V gene lost 2 bases and the J gene lost 0 bases, with 8 bases spanning the gap. This CDR3 spans 15 amino acids. Germline-derived CDR1 and CDR2 are MNHEY and SVGAGI. The CDR3 nucleotides are TGTGCCAGCAGTTACGGGGCGAACTCTGGAAACACCATATATTTT. It is translated as CASSYGANSGNTIYF.

The genes are TRBV28 and TRBJ2-1; 12 bases map to TRBD1. This CDR3 spans 15 amino acids. Looked up from germline, CDR1 is MDHEN and CDR2 is SYDVKM. V lost 6 bases and J lost 3; bases outside the gene matches: 3. CDR3: CASRGTGGIYNEQFF. Written as DNA, the CDR3 is TGTGCCAGCAGGGGGACAGGGGGCATCTACAATGAGCAGTTCTTC.

V usage is TRBV27 and J usage is TRBJ2-5, with D uncertain. In germline, CDR1 is MNHEY, CDR2 SMNVEV (reference sequence). This CDR3 region has 15 residues. V lost 5 bases and J lost 4, with 17 bases in between. This CDR3 is CASSLSLAIRETQYF. In DNA, the CDR3 is TGTGCCAGCAGTCTTTCGCTCGCTATACGAGAGACCCAGTACTTC.